One TCR beta chain is described in this entry. Its antigen is undetermined. Other DNA sequences within the sample encode an identical CDR3. PCR employed 60 Vbeta and 13 Jbeta primers. Repertoires were generated with immunoSEQ multiplex PCR, while TCRdb's copy carries only in-frame clones and drops some. The repertoire holds about 250,000 clones, with about 75% as singletons. The V and J ends lost 2 bases and 2 bases respectively, with 6 bases between them. Germline V gene sequence: CDR1 SGHRS, CDR2 YFSETQ. The CDR3 contains 13 residues. The data were taken from a study of cytomegalovirus exposure and HLA in healthy donors. Findings and caveats of the study: Sequencing had likely introduced a cluster of highly shared sequence variants as an artifact. A later analysis linked a missense variant in DCLRE1C to the trimming of TCR beta V and J genes. In a later analysis, donors in an Asian-associated ancestry cluster reportedly had fewer N-insertions in productive TCRs than the cohort mean.

The gene calls are TRBV5-1 and TRBJ2-3; a possible D gene is TRBD2 (5 bases). The sequence derives from a female donor in good health and CMV-seronegative. The sequencing sample was made of PBMCs. CDR3 loop: CASSLDYTDTQYF. Here the CDR3 DNA reads TGCGCCAGCAGCTTAGACTACACAGATACGCAGTATTTT.